This T cell receptor beta chain is drawn from a study of graft-versus-host responses after intestinal transplantation. About the research overall: Among the recipients, all got anti-thymocyte globulin induction and then tacrolimus and steroids for approximately 3 years.

Concerning this clone itself: As yet, its antigen is unknown.

Study-wide results and limits: GvH clonotypes were identified within recipient marrow, with a subset emerging first in ileum or blood.

The CDR3 has 16 residues. Trimming took 6 bases from V and 2 from J, leaving 20 bases between them. Germline V lookup: CDR1 LGHNT, CDR2 FRNRAP. Sequenced by immunoSEQ multiplex PCR; TCRdb stores in-frame clones only, minus some. This table holds 95,000 to 110,000 clones, roughly 93% found once. This sequence joins TRBV12-5 and TRBJ2-7, with D possibly matching TRBD1 (6 bases). The sequences come from unstimulated CD8+ T cells sorted from spleen or lymph node cells, collected before intestinal transplant. This clonotype was obtained from a human donor who received an intestinal transplant. The CDR3 loop reads CASGPPIQGSTYEQYF. For the CDR3, the DNA is TGTGCTAGTGGACCCCCCATCCAGGGGTCGACCTACGAGCAGTACTTC.